The rows below give T cell receptor beta chains drawn from one sample of a study of human versus mouse CDR3 diversity and MHC coevolution. This table comes from immunoSEQ multiplex PCR, and its TCRdb copy is limited to in-frame clones, with some not included. This table has about 80,000 clones, roughly 95% appearing once. Source material: naive CD4+ T cells from blood. These receptors originate from a person between 25 and 75 years old in good health. The CDR3 runs from the conserved cysteine through the conserved F or W. A D gene is named only where the DNA matches it firmly. Rows give clone size only sometimes, using once, few, many, or a class for an expanded clone.

NA	15	TRBD1	TRBJ2-7	TRBV9	CASSTRTGASGEQYF	TGTGCCAGCAGCACTCGGACAGGGGCATCGGGCGAGCAGTACTTC
NA	15	TRBD2	TRBJ2-5	TRBV7-2	CASSLAGGLQETQYF	TGTGCCAGCAGCTTGGCGGGAGGTTTACAAGAGACCCAGTACTTC
NA	13	NA	TRBJ2-3	TRBV28	CASNGGVTDTQYF	TGTGCCAGCAACGGGGGTGTGACAGATACGCAGTATTTT
NA	14	NA	TRBJ1-1	TRBV6-5	CASNPRDTYTEAFF	TGTGCCAGCAACCCCCGGGACACGTACACTGAAGCTTTCTTT
NA	15	NA	TRBJ1-2	TRBV6-6	CASSPTRETHYGYTF	TGTGCCAGCAGTCCCACGCGGGAGACGCACTATGGCTACACCTTC
NA	16	NA	TRBJ1-1	TRBV6-6	CASSYRQGWENTEAFF	TGTGCCAGCAGTTATCGCCAGGGGTGGGAGAACACTGAAGCTTTCTTT
NA	13	TRBD1	TRBJ1-2	TRBV5-1	CASSSGQGDGYTF	TGCGCCAGCAGCTCGGGACAGGGGGATGGCTACACCTTC
NA	16	TRBD1	TRBJ1-4	TRBV5-1	CASSTRQGGANEKLFF	TGCGCCAGCAGCACCCGACAGGGGGGGGCTAATGAAAAACTGTTTTTT
once	15	NA	TRBJ2-3	TRBV7-9	CASSSSGTQTDTQYF	TGTGCCAGCAGCTCGTCCGGGACACAAACAGATACGCAGTATTTT
NA	14	NA	TRBJ1-1	TRBV2	CASSEGGMNTEAFF	TGTGCCAGCAGTGAAGGGGGCATGAACACTGAAGCTTTCTTT
NA	13	NA	TRBJ1-4	TRBV5-1	CASSLLGYEKLFF	TGCGCCAGCAGCTTGCTAGGATATGAAAAACTGTTTTTT
NA	14	NA	TRBJ2-7	TRBV25-1	CASSEYRGTNEQYF	TGTGCCAGCAGTGAATACCGGGGGACCAACGAGCAGTACTTC
NA	14	TRBD2	TRBJ2-7	TRBV9	CASSVGGRGNEQYF	TGTGCCAGCAGCGTAGGTGGGAGGGGCAACGAGCAGTACTTC
once	17	TRBD1	TRBJ1-2	TRBV19	CASSIWPDRGRRDGYTF	TGTGCCAGTAGTATTTGGCCGGACAGGGGTCGCCGTGATGGCTACACCTTC
NA	17	NA	TRBJ1-2	TRBV21-1	CASSKVNVALPDYGYTF	TGTGCCAGCAGCAAAGTCAACGTCGCCCTACCCGACTATGGCTACACCTTC
NA	13	NA	TRBJ2-5	TRBV30	CAWRSDRRETQYF	TGTGCCTGGAGGTCCGACAGGAGGGAGACCCAGTACTTC
once	13	TRBD1	TRBJ1-5	TRBV6-1	CASGGQLDQPQHF	TGTGCCAGCGGGGGACAGTTGGATCAGCCCCAGCATTTT
once	16	TRBD2	TRBJ2-5	TRBV5-1	CASSLGSGGVQETQYF	TGCGCCAGCAGCTTGGGGAGCGGGGGGGTTCAAGAGACCCAGTACTTC
few	16	NA	TRBJ2-7	TRBV30	CAWTTPGAGGPYEQYF	TGTGCCTGGACGACCCCGGGTGCGGGCGGACCCTACGAGCAGTACTTC
NA	16	TRBD2	TRBJ2-4	TRBV19	CASSIAGRGGKNIQYF	TGTGCCAGTAGTATAGCGGGGAGGGGAGGCAAAAACATTCAGTACTTC
NA	13	NA	TRBJ2-7	TRBV7-3	CASSPGGGHEQYF	TGTGCCAGCAGCCCAGGAGGAGGCCACGAGCAGTACTTC
NA	16	TRBD1	TRBJ1-2	TRBV27	CASSDGTGAANYGYTF	TGTGCCAGCAGTGACGGGACAGGGGCTGCTAACTATGGCTACACCTTC
NA	18	TRBD1	TRBJ2-7	TRBV19	CASSQRGQGTTLSYEQYF	TGTGCCAGTAGCCAACGCGGACAGGGGACAACACTATCCTACGAGCAGTACTTC
NA	15	TRBD2	TRBJ2-5	TRBV7-2	CASSSMTSRGETQYF	TGTGCCAGCAGCTCTATGACTAGCCGGGGAGAGACCCAGTACTTC
NA	15	NA	TRBJ2-2	TRBV18	CASSPGQLNTGELFF	TGTGCCAGCTCACCCGGACAGTTGAACACCGGGGAGCTGTTTTTT